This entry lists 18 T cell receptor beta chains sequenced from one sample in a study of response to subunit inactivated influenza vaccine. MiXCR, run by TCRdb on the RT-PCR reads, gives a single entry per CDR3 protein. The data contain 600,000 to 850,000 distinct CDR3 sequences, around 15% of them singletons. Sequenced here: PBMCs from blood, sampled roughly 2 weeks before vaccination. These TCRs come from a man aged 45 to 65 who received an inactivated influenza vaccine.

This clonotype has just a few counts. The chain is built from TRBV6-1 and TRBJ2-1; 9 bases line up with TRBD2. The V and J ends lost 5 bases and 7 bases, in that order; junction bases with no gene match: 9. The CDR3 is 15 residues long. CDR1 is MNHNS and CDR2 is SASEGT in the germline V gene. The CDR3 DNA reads TGTGCCAGCAGTACCCCTAGCGGGGTTCGGAATGAGCAGTTCTTC. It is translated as CASSTPSGVRNEQFF.

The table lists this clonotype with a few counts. CDR3 region: CSAVAGGRTGELFF. The CDR3 DNA is TGCAGTGCTGTAGCGGGGGGGCGCACCGGGGAGCTGTTTTTT. The chain uses TRBV20-1 and TRBJ2-2; 11 positions match TRBD2. The CDR3 runs to 14 residues. V lost 5 bases to trimming and J lost 4 bases; unmatched junction nucleotides: 3. Looked up from germline, CDR1 is DFQATT and CDR2 is SNEGSKA (reference sequence).

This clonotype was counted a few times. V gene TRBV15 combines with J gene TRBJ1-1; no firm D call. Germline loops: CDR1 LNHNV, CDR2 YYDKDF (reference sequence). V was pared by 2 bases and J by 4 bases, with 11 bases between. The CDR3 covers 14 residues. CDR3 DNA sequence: TGTGCCACCAGCAGACCCCCGGGGAGCACTGAAGCTTTCTTT. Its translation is CATSRPPGSTEAFF.

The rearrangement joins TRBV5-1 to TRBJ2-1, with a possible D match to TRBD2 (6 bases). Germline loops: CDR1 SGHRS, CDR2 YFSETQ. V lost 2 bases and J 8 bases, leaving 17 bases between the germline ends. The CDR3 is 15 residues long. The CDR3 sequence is CASSFRGLGTDEQFF. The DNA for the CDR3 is TGCGCCAGCAGCTTTCGGGGACTCGGCACAGATGAGCAGTTCTTC.

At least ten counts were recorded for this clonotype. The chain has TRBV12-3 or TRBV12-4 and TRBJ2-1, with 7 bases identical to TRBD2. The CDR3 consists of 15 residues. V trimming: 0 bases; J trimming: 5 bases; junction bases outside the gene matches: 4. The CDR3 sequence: CASSLAGGPHNEQFF. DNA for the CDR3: TGTGCCAGCAGTTTAGCGGGAGGGCCCCACAATGAGCAGTTCTTC.

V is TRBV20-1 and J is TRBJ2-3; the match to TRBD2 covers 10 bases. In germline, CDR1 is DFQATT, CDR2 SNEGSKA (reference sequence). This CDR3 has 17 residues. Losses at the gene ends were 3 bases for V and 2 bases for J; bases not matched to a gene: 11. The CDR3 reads CSARGWASGSDTDTQYF. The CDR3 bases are TGCAGTGCTAGGGGGTGGGCTAGCGGGAGTGACACAGATACGCAGTATTTT.

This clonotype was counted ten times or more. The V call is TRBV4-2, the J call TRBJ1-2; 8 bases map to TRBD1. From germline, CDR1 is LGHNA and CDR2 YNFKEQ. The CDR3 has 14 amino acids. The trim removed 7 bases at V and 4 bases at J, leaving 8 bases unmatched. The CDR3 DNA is TGTGCCAGCACTCCCGGGACAGGAGCCTATGGCTACACCTTC. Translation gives CASTPGTGAYGYTF.

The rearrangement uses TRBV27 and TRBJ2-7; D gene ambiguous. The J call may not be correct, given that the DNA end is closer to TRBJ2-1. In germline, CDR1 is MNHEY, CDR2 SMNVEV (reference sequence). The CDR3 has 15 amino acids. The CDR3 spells CASSLSWTPGRQQFF. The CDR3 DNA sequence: TGTGCCAGCAGTTTATCGTGGACCCCCGGTCGGCAGCAGTTCTTC.

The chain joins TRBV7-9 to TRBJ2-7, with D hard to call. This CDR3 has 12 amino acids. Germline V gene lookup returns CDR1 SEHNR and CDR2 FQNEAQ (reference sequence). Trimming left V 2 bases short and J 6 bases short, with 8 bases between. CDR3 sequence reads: CASSLTAAEQYF. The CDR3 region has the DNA TGTGCCAGCAGCTTAACGGCGGCCGAGCAGTACTTC.

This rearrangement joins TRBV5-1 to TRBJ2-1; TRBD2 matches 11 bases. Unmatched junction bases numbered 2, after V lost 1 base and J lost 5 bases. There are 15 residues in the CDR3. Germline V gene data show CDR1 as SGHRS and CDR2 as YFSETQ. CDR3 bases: TGCGCCAGCAGCTTGCCTAGCGGGAGGCACAATGAGCAGTTCTTC. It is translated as CASSLPSGRHNEQFF.

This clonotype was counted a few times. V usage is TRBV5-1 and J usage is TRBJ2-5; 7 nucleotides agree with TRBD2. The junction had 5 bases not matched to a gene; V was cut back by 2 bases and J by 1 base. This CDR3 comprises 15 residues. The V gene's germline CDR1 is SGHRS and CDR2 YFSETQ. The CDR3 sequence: CASSLQPGGQETQYF. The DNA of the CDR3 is TGCGCCAGCAGCTTACAACCGGGAGGCCAAGAGACCCAGTACTTC.

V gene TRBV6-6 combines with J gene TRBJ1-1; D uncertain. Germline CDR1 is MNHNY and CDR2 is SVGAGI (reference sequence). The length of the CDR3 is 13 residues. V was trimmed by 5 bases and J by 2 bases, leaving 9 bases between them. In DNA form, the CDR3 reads TGTGCCAGCAGTGCCCGGGCTAACACTGAAGCTTTCTTT. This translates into CASSARANTEAFF.

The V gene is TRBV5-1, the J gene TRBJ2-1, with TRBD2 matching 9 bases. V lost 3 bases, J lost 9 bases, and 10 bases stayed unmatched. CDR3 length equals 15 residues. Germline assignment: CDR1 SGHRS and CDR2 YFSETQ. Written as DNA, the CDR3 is TGCGCCAGCAGCTCTCGACTAGCGGAGCGAACTGAGCAGTTCTTC. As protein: CASSSRLAERTEQFF.

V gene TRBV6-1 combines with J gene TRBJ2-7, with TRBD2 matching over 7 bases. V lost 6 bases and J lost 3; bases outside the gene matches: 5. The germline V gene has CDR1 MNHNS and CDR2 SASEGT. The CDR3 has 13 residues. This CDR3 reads CASSTGRYYEQYF. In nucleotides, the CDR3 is TGTGCCAGCAGCACCGGGAGGTACTACGAGCAGTACTTC.

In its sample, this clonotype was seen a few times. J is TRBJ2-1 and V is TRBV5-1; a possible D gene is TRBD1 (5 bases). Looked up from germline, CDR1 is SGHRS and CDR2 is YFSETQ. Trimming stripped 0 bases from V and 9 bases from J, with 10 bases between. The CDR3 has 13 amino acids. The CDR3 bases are TGCGCCAGCAGCTTGGAGGGGCTCGGTGAGCAGTTCTTC. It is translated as CASSLEGLGEQFF.

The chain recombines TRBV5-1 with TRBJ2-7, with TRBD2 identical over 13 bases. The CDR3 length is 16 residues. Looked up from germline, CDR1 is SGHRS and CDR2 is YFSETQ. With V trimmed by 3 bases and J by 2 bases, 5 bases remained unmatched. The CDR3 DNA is TGCGCCAGCAGCTATTCCGGGACTAGCGGGACCTACGAGCAGTACTTC. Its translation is CASSYSGTSGTYEQYF.

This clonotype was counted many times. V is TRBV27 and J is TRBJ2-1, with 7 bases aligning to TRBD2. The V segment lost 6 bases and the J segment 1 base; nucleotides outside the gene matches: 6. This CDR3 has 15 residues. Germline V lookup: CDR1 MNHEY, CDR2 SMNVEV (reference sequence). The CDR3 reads CASSNLAVSYNEQFF. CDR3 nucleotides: TGTGCCAGCAGCAATCTAGCGGTATCCTACAATGAGCAGTTCTTC.

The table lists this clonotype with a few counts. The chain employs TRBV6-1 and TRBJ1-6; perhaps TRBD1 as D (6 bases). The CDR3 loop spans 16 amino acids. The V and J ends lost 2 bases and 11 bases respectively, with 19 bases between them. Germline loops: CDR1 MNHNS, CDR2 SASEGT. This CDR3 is CASSEIAGGAGTPLHF. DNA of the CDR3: TGTGCCAGCAGTGAAATAGCTGGGGGGGCTGGGACACCCCTCCACTTT.